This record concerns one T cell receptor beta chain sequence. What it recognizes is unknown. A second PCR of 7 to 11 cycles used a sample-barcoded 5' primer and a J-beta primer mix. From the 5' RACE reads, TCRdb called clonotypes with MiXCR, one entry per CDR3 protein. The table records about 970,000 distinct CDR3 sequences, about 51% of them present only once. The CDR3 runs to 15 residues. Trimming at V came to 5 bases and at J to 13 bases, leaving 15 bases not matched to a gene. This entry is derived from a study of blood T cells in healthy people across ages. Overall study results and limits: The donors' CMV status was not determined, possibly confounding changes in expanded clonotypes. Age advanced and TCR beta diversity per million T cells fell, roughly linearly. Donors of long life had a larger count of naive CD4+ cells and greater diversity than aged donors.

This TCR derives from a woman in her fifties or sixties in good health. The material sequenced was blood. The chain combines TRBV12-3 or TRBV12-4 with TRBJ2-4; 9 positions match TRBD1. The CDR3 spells CASSAGTGLYYEQYF. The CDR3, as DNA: TGTGCCAGCAGTGCCGGGACAGGGTTATACTATGAGCAGTACTTC.